Presented here are 32 T cell receptor beta chains from one specimen sequenced in a study of tumor-infiltrating lymphocytes in primary liver carcinoma. Extraction of RNA together with DNA used about 20-34 mg of unsorted bulk tissue. Using a constant-region primer together with ProtoScript II reverse transcriptase, TCR beta cDNA was made from about 500 ng of total RNA. TCR beta libraries came from three nested multiplex PCR rounds using slightly modified ARM-PCR. Rounds one and two of PCR, each of 10 to 11 cycles, were primed with TRBV1-TRBV30 forward primers and a C-beta reverse primer. TCRdb fed the multiplex PCR reads into MiXCR, producing one record per CDR3 protein. The sample holds approximately 190,000 distinct CDR3 sequences, about 82% seen once. The material sequenced was tumor tissue from primary liver carcinoma. These receptors all come from a man between 40 and 49 years old with primary liver carcinoma and hepatitis B virus infection.

Note on this clonotype: The conserved closing phenylalanine or tryptophan is absent in this CDR3, likely reflecting a read error. The gene calls are TRBV6-2 or TRBV6-3 and TRBJ2-7; 11 bases match TRBD2. Germline-derived CDR1 and CDR2 are MNHEY and SVGEGT. This CDR3 is 16 amino acids long. This CDR3 reads CANSYSSSGRRYEQYY. Written as DNA, the CDR3 is TGTGCCAACAGTTACTCGTCTAGCGGGAGGAGATACGAGCAGTACTAC.

Many counts were recorded for this clonotype. The chain carries TRBV6-2 or TRBV6-3 and TRBJ2-7; TRBD2 matches at 7 bases. The CDR3 consists of 15 residues. The V segment lost 0 bases and the J segment 4 bases; nucleotides outside the gene matches: 6. Germline CDR1 and CDR2: MNHEY and SVGEGT. Written as DNA, the CDR3 is TGTGCCAGCAGTTACTCCCCTAGCGGAGATTACGAGCAGTACTTC. Residues: CASSYSPSGDYEQYF.

Concerning this clonotype: The junction departs from the called germline gene at one end, perhaps through a read error. V and J are TRBV12-3 or TRBV12-4 and TRBJ2-1, with TRBD2 matching over 9 bases. This CDR3 comprises 19 residues. The DNA for the CDR3 is TGTGCCAGCAGTTTAGAAACTAGCGGGTCGCTACCCTCCTACAATGAGCGGTTCTTC. Amino acids: CASSLETSGSLPSYNERFF.

The chain recombines TRBV29-1 with TRBJ1-1; D is unclear. With 3 bases removed from V and 5 bases from J, the gap between germline ends came to 7 bases. The CDR3 contains 11 residues. The V gene's germline CDR1 is SQVTM and CDR2 ANQGSEA. The CDR3 region is CSVDPNTEAFF. CDR3 nucleotides: TGCAGCGTTGATCCGAATACTGAAGCTTTCTTT.

This clonotype was counted many times. This chain uses TRBV7-9 with TRBJ2-1; 7 nucleotides align to TRBD2. Losses at the gene ends were 6 bases for V and 7 bases for J; bases not matched to a gene: 9. This CDR3 contains 14 residues. Germline-derived CDR1 and CDR2 are SEHNR and FQNEAQ (reference sequence). The CDR3 bases are TGTGCCAGCAGGGGGAGGACTAGTATGAATGAGCAGTTCTTC. Translation: CASRGRTSMNEQFF.

In regard to this clonotype: The junction shows a germline mismatch at one end, possibly a read error. V usage is TRBV5-6 and J usage is TRBJ2-7, with TRBD2 identical over 14 bases. The CDR3 totals 18 residues. Per the germline V gene, CDR1 is SGHDT and CDR2 is YYEEEE. CDR3 amino acids: CASSQGLAGVMLSYQQYF. Here the CDR3 DNA reads TGTGCCAGCAGCCAGGGACTAGCGGGAGTAATGTTGTCCTACCAGCAGTACTTC.

On this clonotype itself: One junction end does not reproduce the germline sequence, and a read error may be involved. The chain joins TRBV11-1 to TRBJ2-2, with TRBD1 as a possible D gene (5 bases). CDR1 SGHAT and CDR2 FQDESV come from the germline V gene (reference sequence). This CDR3 has 15 amino acids. CDR3 loop: CVSSYTGPFSWGLFF. CDR3 nucleotides: TGTGTCAGCAGCTATACAGGACCTTTCTCCTGGGGGCTGTTTTTT. Using reference TRBV11-1 and TRBJ2-2 for the parts outside the CDR3, the full variable domain is EAEVAQSPRYKITEKSQAVAFWCDPISGHATLYWYRQILGQGPELLVQFQDESVVDDSQLPKDRFSAERLKGVDSTLKIQPAELGDSAMYLCVSSYTGPFSWGLFFGEGSRLTVL.

Of note for this clonotype: One junction end disagrees with the germline gene, perhaps due to a read error. The gene calls are TRBV7-9 and TRBJ1-2; no reliable D call. Germline lookup yields CDR1 SEHNR and CDR2 FQNEAQ (reference sequence). This CDR3 comprises 14 residues. The CDR3 region is CTSSAQGTNYGYTF. Here the CDR3 DNA reads TGTACCAGCAGCGCCCAAGGAACTAACTATGGCTACACCTTC.

This chain uses TRBV6-5 with TRBJ2-5; possibly TRBD1 for D (6 bases). Deletions cut 6 bases from V and 5 bases from J, with 16 bases between. The germline gives CDR1 MNHEY, CDR2 SVGAGI. The CDR3 totals 14 residues. This CDR3 reads CASRYAGDKETQYF. For the CDR3, the DNA is TGTGCCAGCAGGTACGCAGGGGACAAGGAGACCCAGTACTTC.

For this clonotype: At one boundary the junction diverges from the germline segment, which might be a read error. The chain carries TRBV29-1 and TRBJ2-2; a possible D gene is TRBD2 (5 bases). CDR3 size: 14 residues. Germline V gene sequence: CDR1 SQVTM, CDR2 ANQGSEA. CDR3 coding DNA: TGCAGCGTTGATTCAAGGGTGAACACCGGGGAACTGTTTTTT. This gives the protein CSVDSRVNTGELFF.

This chain links TRBV11-1 with TRBJ2-1; the D is unclear. The CDR3 contains 12 residues. The germline V gene has CDR1 SGHAT and CDR2 FQDESV (reference sequence). The CDR3 region is CISSEVVGKQFF. CDR3 bases: TGTATCAGCAGCGAGGTAGTGGGTAAACAGTTCTTC. Supplemented by reference TRBV11-1 and TRBJ2-1, the full variable domain reads EAEVAQSPRYKITEKSQAVAFWCDPISGHATLYWYRQILGQGPELLVQFQDESVVDDSQLPKDRFSAERLKGVDSTLKIQPAELGDSAMYLCISSEVVGKQFFGPGTRLTVL.

A word on this clonotype: Sequence at one end of the junction differs from germline and may be a read error. This chain connects TRBV10-2 to TRBJ2-3, with TRBD2 identical over 10 bases. Germline V gives CDR1 WSHSY, CDR2 SAAADI. CDR3 length equals 14 residues. CDR3 protein: CASQREGRADTQFF. The CDR3 DNA reads TGCGCCAGTCAGCGGGAGGGCCGGGCAGATACGCAGTTTTTT.

On this clonotype itself: The junction departs from germline at one end; a sequencing error may be responsible. The V and J genes are TRBV11-2 and TRBJ2-6; the D gene is possibly TRBD2 (5 bases). The CDR3 runs 15 residues. CDR1 and CDR2 (germline): SGHAT, FQNNGV. For the CDR3, the DNA is TGCGTCACCCAGCGGCCGCGCTCTACGGCCAACGTCCTGACTTTC. Encoded protein: CVTQRPRSTANVLTF.

This clonotype was seen many times. The V call is TRBV6-1, the J call TRBJ1-1; D is unclear. Germline CDR1 is MNHNS and CDR2 is SASEGT. The CDR3 is 13 amino acids. Trimming pared 4 bases from V and 11 bases from J, leaving 17 bases between. The CDR3 region is CASSGMTVSDAFF. The CDR3 DNA reads as TGTGCCAGCAGTGGAATGACGGTATCGGATGCTTTCTTT.

This chain connects TRBV28 to TRBJ1-5, with D maybe TRBD2 (5 bases). Near its end, the DNA agrees better with TRBJ2-3, so the J call may be wrong. CDR3 length: 13 residues. Per the germline V gene, CDR1 is MDHEN and CDR2 is SYDVKM. The CDR3 DNA is TGTGCCAGCAAAGGGAGAGGCACTCAGCCCCAGTATTTT. Translation gives CASKGRGTQPQYF.

Turning to this clonotype: Being one base from a much bigger clone, this may be a read error. V and J are TRBV28 and TRBJ2-2, with D tentatively TRBD1 or TRBD2 (5 bases each). Between the trimmed V and J ends, which lost 11 bases and 4 bases, there was a span of 17 bases. The CDR3 has 14 amino acids. CDR1 and CDR2 (germline): MDHEN, SYDVKM. DNA for the CDR3: TGTGCCTCAACCGTGGGGGACGGCACCGGGGAGCTGTTTTTT. It is translated as CASTVGDGTGELFF. Filled out from reference TRBV28 and TRBJ2-2, the complete variable domain reads DVKVTQSSRYLVKRTGEKVFLECVQDMDHENMFWYRQDPGLGLRLIYFSYDVKMKEKGDIPEGYSVSREKKERFSLILESASTNQTSMYLCASTVGDGTGELFFGEGSRLTVL.

With respect to this clonotype: Because the CDR3 is missing its conserved closing phenylalanine or tryptophan, this is likely a read error. V and J are TRBV6-1 and TRBJ2-3; no clear D. Trimming removed 10 bases at V and 6 bases at J, with 20 bases between. The germline V gene has CDR1 MNHNS and CDR2 SASEGT. The CDR3 sequence is 14 residues long. The CDR3 protein is CANILGPLGDTQYY. The CDR3 region has the DNA TGTGCCAACATTCTTGGGCCTTTGGGGGATACGCAGTATTAT.

A word on this clonotype: Just one base apart from a much larger clone, this may be a read error. This chain connects TRBV19 to TRBJ2-1; 9 bases match TRBD2. The DNA end lines up better with TRBJ2-7; the J call may be wrong. CDR1 is LNHDA and CDR2 is SQIVND in the germline V gene (reference sequence). The CDR3 has 15 amino acids. CDR3 sequence: CASSNSGTSIYEQYF. The CDR3 DNA reads as TGTGCCAGTAGTAATTCCGGGACTAGCATTTATGAGCAGTACTTC.

For this clonotype: One end of the junction varies from germline; a read error may be responsible. The chain uses TRBV29-1 and TRBJ2-3; D is perhaps TRBD1 (6 bases). This CDR3 has 14 amino acids. Looked up from germline, CDR1 is SQVTM and CDR2 is ANQGSEA. CDR3 residues: CSVGASARPDTQYF. DNA of the CDR3: TGCAGCGTGGGGGCCAGCGCGAGACCTGATACGCAATATTTT.

The chain carries TRBV12-3 or TRBV12-4 and TRBJ1-6, with D unclear. Trimming left V 9 bases short and J 5 bases short, with 14 bases between. CDR3 length equals 14 residues. CDR3 DNA: TGTGCCAGTAGCTCAATAGTACATAATTCACCCCTCCACTTT. Its protein product is CASSSIVHNSPLHF.

V is TRBV5-6 and J is TRBJ2-7, with 7 positions matching TRBD2. This CDR3 has 14 amino acids. The V and J ends lost 2 bases and 4 bases, in that order; junction bases with no gene match: 6. Germline V lookup: CDR1 SGHDT, CDR2 YYEEEE. The CDR3 DNA follows: TGTGCCAGCAGCTTCACGGGACTAACATACGAGCAGTACTTC. Translating gives CASSFTGLTYEQYF.

Worth noting for this clonotype: This CDR3 fails to terminate in the conserved phenylalanine or tryptophan, so it likely reflects a read error. The DNA is left out, because the CDR3 cannot be placed on it with certainty; the CDR3 is given as TCRdb lists it. This sequence joins TRBV29-1 and TRBJ2-2; TRBD2 is taken as the D call from the table, unchecked against the DNA. The CDR3 contains 15 residues when both ends are counted. Per the germline V gene, CDR1 is SQVTM and CDR2 is ANQGSEA. This CDR3 is CSVGTSAANTGELCY.

In the case of this clonotype: As the CDR3 is not closed by the conserved phenylalanine or tryptophan, this likely results from a read error. The V and J genes are TRBV4-2 and TRBJ2-1, with TRBD1 matching 9 bases. The J call may be mistaken, given a closer DNA end match to TRBJ2-7. The germline gives CDR1 LGHNA, CDR2 YNFKEQ. The CDR3 totals 16 residues. DNA of the CDR3: TGTGCCAGCAGCCACGCCGGAGGACAGGGGAACAATGAGCAGTACTCC. It is translated as CASSHAGGQGNNEQYS.

In regard to this clonotype: The missing conserved phenylalanine or tryptophan at the end of this CDR3 makes a read error likely. V and J are TRBV5-4 and TRBJ2-7, with D possibly matching TRBD2 (5 bases). The CDR3 has 13 residues. V was pared by 4 bases and J by 0 bases, with 8 bases between. The germline V gene encodes CDR1 SGHNT and CDR2 YYREEE (reference sequence). The CDR3 bases are TGTGCCAGCAGCGTACGGGACTCCTACGAGCAGTACCTC. Residues: CASSVRDSYEQYL.

In the case of this clonotype: A single base separates this from a much larger clone, so it may be a read error. This sequence joins TRBV5-1 and TRBJ2-3, with 9 nucleotides matching TRBD2. The CDR3 has 16 residues. The germline CDR1 and CDR2 sequences are SGHRS and YFSETQ. The CDR3 DNA reads as TGCGCCAGCAGCATTCTAGCGGGGACTAGCACAGATAGGCAGTATTTT. It specifies CASSILAGTSTDRQYF.

To note about this clonotype: Compared with germline, one end of the junction differs, possibly owing to a read error. The genes are TRBV10-3 and TRBJ2-3; TRBD1 matches 7 bases. CDR1 is ENHRY and CDR2 is SYGVKD in the germline V gene. This CDR3 has 15 residues. CDR3 coding DNA: TGTGTCATCAGTGCTGGTAGGGGGCGCACAGATACGCAGTATTTT. Amino acid sequence: CVISAGRGRTDTQYF.

As concerns this clonotype: Mismatch with germline at one junction end may stem from a read error. This chain joins TRBV29-1 and TRBJ2-6; TRBD1 might be the D (5 bases). Per the germline V gene, CDR1 is SQVTM and CDR2 is ANQGSEA. The CDR3 runs 15 residues. The CDR3 sequence is CSVELAKSGAHVLTF. In DNA, the CDR3 is TGCAGCGTTGAATTGGCAAAGTCTGGGGCCCACGTCCTGACTTTC.

Note on this clonotype: One end of the junction is discordant with germline, which a read error may explain. The chain combines TRBV5-6 with TRBJ2-5; TRBD2 is a possible D gene (6 bases). The CDR3 consists of 17 residues. CDR1 SGHDT and CDR2 YYEEEE come from the germline V gene. CDR3 amino acids: CASSLAGGAGSRDERFF. The CDR3 coding sequence is TGTGCCAGCAGCCTAGCCGGGGGTGCGGGGAGCAGAGATGAGCGGTTCTTC.

Remarks on this clonotype: It is likely a read error, because the conserved phenylalanine at the end of the CDR3 is missing. V and J are TRBV29-1 and TRBJ2-7; D gene unclear. The germline CDR1 and CDR2 sequences are SQVTM and ANQGSEA. V was shortened by 4 bases and J by 6 bases, with 13 bases between the two germline ends. This CDR3 has 12 amino acids. The chain's CDR3 is CSVGAETGEQYL. The CDR3 nucleotides are TGCAGCGTTGGGGCTGAGACCGGCGAGCAGTACCTC.

This rearrangement joins TRBV6-6 to TRBJ1-4, with D possibly being TRBD1 (6 bases). Germline V lookup: CDR1 MNHNY, CDR2 SVGAGI (reference sequence). The CDR3 runs 16 residues. V was pared by 5 bases and J by 8 bases, with 21 bases between. CDR3: CASSDRNGGRGEKLFF. CDR3 DNA: TGTGCCAGCAGTGACCGGAACGGGGGGCGAGGCGAAAAACTGTTTTTT.

The chain employs TRBV29-1 and TRBJ1-2; maybe TRBD1 (5 bases). This CDR3 contains 14 residues. Trimming left V 6 bases short and J 6 bases short, with 20 bases between. CDR1 is SQVTM, CDR2 ANQGSEA, per germline. This CDR3 is CSVLPDMDINGYTF. The CDR3 coding sequence is TGCAGCGTCCTCCCTGACATGGACATAAATGGCTACACCTTC. Drawing the rest from reference TRBV29-1 and TRBJ1-2, the complete variable domain is SAVISQKPSRDICQRGTSLTIQCQVDSQVTMMFWYRQQPGQSLTLIATANQGSEATYESGFVIDKFPISRPNLTFSTLTVSNMSPEDSSIYLCSVLPDMDINGYTFGSGTRLTVV.

Comment on this clonotype: One end of the junction does not line up with germline, which may come from a read error. This chain joins TRBV6-5 and TRBJ2-7; D unclear. The CDR3 is 13 amino acids. CDR1 and CDR2 from the germline V gene are MNHEY and SVGAGI. CDR3 protein: CASSYMVSHEQYF. The CDR3 coding sequence is TGCGCCAGCAGTTACATGGTCAGCCACGAGCAGTACTTC.